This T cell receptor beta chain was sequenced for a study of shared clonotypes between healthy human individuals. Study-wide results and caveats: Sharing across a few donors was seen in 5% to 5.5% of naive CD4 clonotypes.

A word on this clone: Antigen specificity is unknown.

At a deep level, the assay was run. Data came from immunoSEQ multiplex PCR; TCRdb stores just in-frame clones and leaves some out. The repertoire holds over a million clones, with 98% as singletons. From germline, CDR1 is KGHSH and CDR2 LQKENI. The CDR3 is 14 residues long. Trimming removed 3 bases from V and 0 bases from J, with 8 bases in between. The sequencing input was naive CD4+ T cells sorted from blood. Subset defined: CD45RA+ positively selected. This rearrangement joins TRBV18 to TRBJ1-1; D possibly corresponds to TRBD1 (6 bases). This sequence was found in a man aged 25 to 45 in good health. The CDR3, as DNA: TGTGCCAGCTCACCGGGACATATGAACACTGAAGCTTTCTTT. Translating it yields CASSPGHMNTEAFF. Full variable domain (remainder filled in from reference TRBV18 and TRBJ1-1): NAGVMQNPRHLVRRRGQEARLRCSPMKGHSHVYWYRQLPEEGLKFMVYLQKENIIDESGMPKERFSAEFPKEGPSILRIQQVVRGDSAAYFCASSPGHMNTEAFFGQGTRLTVV.